This TCR beta chain was identified in a study of blood T cell repertoires in COVID-19. CDR1 is MGHRA and CDR2 is YSYEKL in the germline V gene. The CDR3 runs 14 residues. V gave up 0 bases and J gave up 9 bases, with 12 bases separating them. During active infection, Seattle patients enrolled and were then monitored through disease. This table comes from immunoSEQ multiplex PCR, and its TCRdb copy is limited to in-frame clones, with some not included. This sample has tens of thousands of clones, with about 90% found just once. What was sequenced was peripheral blood. This receptor was taken from a man in his fifties with COVID-19, enrolled during active disease. V and J are TRBV4-1 and TRBJ2-4; D remains unclear. The CDR3 DNA is TGCGCCAGCAGCCAAGATCAAAGAGTAACCATTCAGTACTTC. It encodes CASSQDQRVTIQYF.